This T cell receptor beta chain was sequenced for a study of radiotherapy plus CTLA-4 blockade in lung cancer. The junction had 8 bases not matched to a gene; V was cut back by 5 bases and J by 4 bases. The CDR3 has 16 amino acids. Germline V gives CDR1 MNHNY, CDR2 SVGAGI (reference sequence). Some clones are missing from TCRdb's copy, which holds only in-frame ones; the method was immunoSEQ multiplex PCR. The sample yields about 100,000 clones, 83% seen once. A remark on this clone: The antigen remains undetermined.

Broader study findings: Early blood T cell clone changes and increased post-radiation serum interferon-beta were reportedly the strongest response predictors.

The gene calls are TRBV6-6 and TRBJ2-1, with 10 positions matching TRBD1. The sample in question was peripheral blood, obtained from a patient treated with radiotherapy plus ipilimumab. This TCR derives from a human donor with non-small cell lung cancer who had stable disease on radiotherapy plus ipilimumab. CDR3 nucleotide sequence: TGTGCCAGCAGTAATCCGGGACAGGGGACGTACAATGAGCAGTTCTTC. It translates to CASSNPGQGTYNEQFF.